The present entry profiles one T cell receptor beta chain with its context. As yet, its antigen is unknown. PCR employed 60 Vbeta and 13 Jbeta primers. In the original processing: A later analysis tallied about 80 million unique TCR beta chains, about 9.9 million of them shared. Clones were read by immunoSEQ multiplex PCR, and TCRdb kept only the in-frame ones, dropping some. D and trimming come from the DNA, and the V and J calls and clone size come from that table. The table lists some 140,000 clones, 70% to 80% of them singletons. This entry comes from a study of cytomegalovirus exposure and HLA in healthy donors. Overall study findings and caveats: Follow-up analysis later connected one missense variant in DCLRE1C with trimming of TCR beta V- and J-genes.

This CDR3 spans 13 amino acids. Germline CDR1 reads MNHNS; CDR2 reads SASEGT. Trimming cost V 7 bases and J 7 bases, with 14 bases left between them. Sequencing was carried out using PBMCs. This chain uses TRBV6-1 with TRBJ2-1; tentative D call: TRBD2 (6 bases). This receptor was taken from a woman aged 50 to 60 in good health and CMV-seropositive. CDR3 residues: CASTTTRFNEQFF. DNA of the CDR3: TGTGCCAGCACCACGACTAGATTTAATGAGCAGTTCTTC.